In this sample, the clone carrying this T cell receptor beta chain turned up a few times. Its antigen remains unknown. The sample belongs to a study of T-cell memory formation after mild COVID-19. Points from the study as a whole: The authors did not confirm SARS-CoV-2 specificity of second-wave clones peaking day 37. Balance between CD4 and CD8 was seen in clones contracting day 15 to 85, and a CD4+ lean was seen in later expanders. Certain responding clones were present in pre-infection memory, suggesting participation of cross-reactive memory.

V lost 4 bases, J lost 4 bases, and 17 bases lay in between. Germline V gene data show CDR1 as SGHRS and CDR2 as YFSETQ. The CDR3 loop spans 15 amino acids. Barcoded TCR alpha and TCR beta cDNA libraries with UMIs came from 5'RACE using constant-segment primers. Using its own MiXCR run on the 5' RACE reads, TCRdb lists one record per CDR3 protein. This sample carries hundreds of thousands of distinct CDR3 sequences, 25% to 30% of them seen once, and the ten largest clones take roughly 14%. The source is an adult woman who had mild COVID-19 (a few samples of this study predate the infection). Cell type and time point are not known. The sample consisted of PBMCs or a T cell subset sorted from them (not recorded which). This chain uses TRBV5-1 with TRBJ1-2; D possibly corresponds to TRBD1 (5 bases). The CDR3 here is CASSRGPQRGYGYTF. The CDR3 DNA is TGCGCCAGCAGCAGGGGACCCCAACGGGGCTATGGCTACACCTTC. The variable domain in full, completed from reference TRBV5-1 and TRBJ1-2, reads KAGVTQTPRYLIKTRGQQVTLSCSPISGHRSVSWYQQTPGQGLQFLFEYFSETQRNKGNFPGRFSGRQFSNSRSEMNVSTLELGDSALYLCASSRGPQRGYGYTFGSGTRLTVV.